The clone carrying this T cell receptor beta chain was seen more than once but under ten times. The data were obtained in a study of blood T cell repertoires in COVID-19. Germline values: CDR1 LNHNV, CDR2 YYDKDF (reference sequence). V was cut by 0 bases and J by 6 bases, with 6 bases left in between. CDR3 size: 13 residues. Clones were read by immunoSEQ multiplex PCR, and TCRdb kept only the in-frame ones, dropping some. The sample contains around 260,000 clones, around 87% of which appear only once. The receptor's source is a woman in her forties or fifties with acute or convalescent COVID-19. The sequenced sample was peripheral blood. The chain links TRBV15 to TRBJ1-5; D remains ambiguous. The CDR3 DNA reads TGTGCCACCAGCAGAGAGTTCGGTCAGCCCCAGCATTTT. Its protein is CATSREFGQPQHF. Full variable domain (rest looked up from reference TRBV15 and TRBJ1-5): DAMVIQNPRYQVTQFGKPVTLSCSQTLNHNVMYWYQQKSSQAPKLLFHYYDKDFNNEADTPDNFQSRRPNTSFCFLDIRSPGLGDTAMYLCATSREFGQPQHFGDGTRLSIL.